A single sample gave rise to the 18 T cell receptor beta chains below, sequenced in a study of CD8 T cells in Susac syndrome. Reverse transcription of roughly 0.5 to 1 ug RNA used random hexamers. MiXCR was run by TCRdb on the immunoSEQ multiplex PCR reads, yielding one entry per CDR3 protein. The sample yields about 76,000 distinct CDR3 sequences, 90% to 95% seen once. The sample consisted of CD8+ T cells from PBMCs. These receptors were taken from a human donor with Susac syndrome.

The chain recombines TRBV6-5 with TRBJ1-1, with unresolved D. The germline gives CDR1 MNHEY, CDR2 SVGAGI. The V and J ends lost 5 bases and 1 base respectively, with 14 bases between them. This CDR3 comprises 15 residues. The DNA of the CDR3 is TGTGCCAGCAGTGCCCCTTTGGCTCCGAACACTGAAGCTTTCTTT. This sequence encodes CASSAPLAPNTEAFF.

This clonotype is a singleton in its sample. At one of its ends the junction is not consistent with the germline gene, which may arise from a read error. The chain carries TRBV3-1 and TRBJ2-3, with 9 bases matching TRBD2. The CDR3 spans 18 residues. The germline V gene encodes CDR1 LGHDT and CDR2 YNNKEL (reference sequence). The CDR3 region is CASSQDRQRGLAADTRYF. The CDR3 DNA reads as TGTGCCAGCAGCCAAGATAGGCAGCGGGGACTAGCTGCAGATACGCGGTATTTT.

This sequence joins TRBV5-1 and TRBJ2-4; 9 bases fit TRBD2. CDR3 length equals 16 residues. V gave up 0 bases and J gave up 2 bases; unmatched junction bases: 3. The V gene's germline CDR1 is SGHRS and CDR2 YFSETQ. CDR3 amino acids: CASSLVAGETKNIQYF. As DNA, the CDR3 is TGCGCCAGCAGCTTGGTAGCGGGGGAAACCAAAAACATTCAGTACTTC.

The chain uses TRBV29-1 and TRBJ1-2, with D perhaps TRBD1 (5 bases). Trimming took 8 bases from V and 2 from J, leaving 12 bases between them. Germline V lookup: CDR1 SQVTM, CDR2 ANQGSEA. The CDR3 runs to 12 residues. CDR3 in amino acids: CSTGGANYGYTF. The CDR3 bases are TGCAGCACGGGGGGAGCCAACTATGGCTACACCTTC.

The chain is built from TRBV27 and TRBJ1-1, with D unclear. V was cut by 4 bases and J by 1 base, with 7 bases left in between. The CDR3 runs 13 residues. CDR1 MNHEY and CDR2 SMNVEV come from the germline V gene (reference sequence). The CDR3, as DNA: TGTGCCAGCAGTTCTCGACAGAACACTGAAGCTTTCTTT. As protein: CASSSRQNTEAFF.

V usage is TRBV7-9 and J usage is TRBJ2-2; D may correspond to TRBD1 or TRBD2 (5 bases each). Trimming stripped 5 bases from V and 8 bases from J, with 15 bases between. The CDR3 has 14 amino acids. Germline V gene data show CDR1 as SEHNR and CDR2 as FQNEAQ (reference sequence). The CDR3 here is CASSPGPRRGELFF. Written as DNA, the CDR3 is TGTGCCAGCAGCCCGGGACCGAGGAGAGGGGAGCTGTTTTTT.

Here the CDR3 reads CASSLDSGNQPQHF. For the CDR3, the DNA is TGTGCCAGCAGTTTAGACTCTGGAAATCAGCCCCAGCATTTT. The chain links TRBV12-3 or TRBV12-4 to TRBJ1-5; D remains unclear. Trimming stripped 1 base from V and 4 bases from J, with 8 bases between. The CDR3 totals 14 residues.

This chain links TRBV6-5 with TRBJ1-1; D uncertain. V dropped 2 bases and J dropped 11 bases, with 18 bases sitting between them. Per germline, CDR1 MNHEY and CDR2 SVGAGI. The CDR3 length is 14 residues. The CDR3 DNA is TGTGCCAGCAGTTACGGAGGGTCATGGACTGTGGCTTTCTTT. Encoded protein: CASSYGGSWTVAFF.

CDR3 sequence: CASSHADQTGGKGSYNEQFF. The CDR3 bases are TGTGCCAGCAGCCACGCGGACCAGACAGGGGGCAAGGGTTCCTACAATGAGCAGTTCTTC. V usage is TRBV3-1 and J usage is TRBJ2-1; TRBD1 matches at 10 bases. V shed 3 bases, J shed 1 base, and the junction held 15 bases outside the gene matches. Germline V gene data show CDR1 as LGHDT and CDR2 as YNNKEL (reference sequence). This CDR3 has 20 residues.

The chain combines TRBV2 with TRBJ2-5, with 7 bases aligning to TRBD1. CDR3 length: 11 amino acids. V was clipped by 10 bases and J by 5 bases; unmatched bases: 4. Germline values: CDR1 SNHLY, CDR2 FYNNEI. CDR3 bases: TGTGCCATCAGGGACAGTGAGACCCAGTACTTC. Residues: CAIRDSETQYF.

The rearrangement uses TRBV12-3 or TRBV12-4 and TRBJ2-7; no clear D gene. The CDR3 extends over 13 amino acids. Trimming took 3 bases from V and 2 from J, leaving 8 bases between them. The chain's CDR3 is CASSFGTPYEQYF. DNA of the CDR3: TGTGCCAGCAGTTTTGGTACTCCCTACGAGCAGTACTTC.

This chain connects TRBV19 to TRBJ2-1; D is undetermined. Deletions cut 3 bases from V and 3 bases from J, with 9 bases between. CDR3 length: 14 residues. Per germline, CDR1 LNHDA and CDR2 SQIVND (reference sequence). CDR3: CASSIFGFYNEQFF. CDR3 nucleotides: TGTGCCAGTAGTATTTTCGGCTTCTACAATGAGCAGTTCTTC. The variable domain in full, completed from reference TRBV19 and TRBJ2-1, reads DGGITQSPKYLFRKEGQNVTLSCEQNLNHDAMYWYRQDPGQGLRLIYYSQIVNDFQKGDIAEGYSVSREKKESFPLTVTSAQKNPTAFYLCASSIFGFYNEQFFGPGTRLTVL.

This chain connects TRBV27 to TRBJ2-1, with D tentatively TRBD2 (5 bases). V was trimmed by 8 bases and J by 1 base, leaving 18 bases between them. Germline-derived CDR1 and CDR2 are MNHEY and SMNVEV (reference sequence). CDR3 length: 16 residues. Here the CDR3 DNA reads TGTGCCAGCTATCGTGGGAGCGGATTTTCCTACAATGAGCAGTTCTTC. It specifies CASYRGSGFSYNEQFF.

The chain joins TRBV30 to TRBJ1-2; TRBD1 matches at 8 bases. CDR1 and CDR2 from the germline V gene are GTSNPN and SVGIG (reference sequence). The CDR3 covers 12 residues. Trimming removed 8 bases from V and 7 bases from J; junction bases left unmatched: 9. CDR3 DNA sequence: TGTGCCATCTACAGGGGGGGGTTTGGCTACACCTTC. Protein product: CAIYRGGFGYTF.

V and J are TRBV12-3 or TRBV12-4 and TRBJ1-4, with 10 bases lining up with TRBD1. CDR3 size: 15 residues. Trimming at V came to 6 bases and at J to 8 bases, leaving 9 bases not matched to a gene. The CDR3 region is CASSLEGQGQEKLFF. The CDR3 DNA reads TGTGCCAGCAGCCTAGAGGGACAGGGGCAGGAAAAACTGTTTTTT.

The chain combines TRBV24-1 with TRBJ2-3; the match to TRBD2 covers 7 bases. J lost 5 bases, V lost 7 bases, and 11 bases had no gene match. The CDR3 sequence is 15 residues long. Per germline, CDR1 KGHDR and CDR2 SFDVKD. The CDR3 spells CATRDKAGTGDTQYF. The CDR3 nucleotides are TGTGCCACCAGGGACAAAGCGGGGACCGGAGATACGCAGTATTTT.

The V gene is TRBV19, the J gene TRBJ2-1, with 7 bases that match TRBD2. The germline V gene encodes CDR1 LNHDA and CDR2 SQIVND (reference sequence). The CDR3 loop spans 15 amino acids. V shed 1 base and J 7 bases; nucleotides not matched to a gene: 7. The CDR3, as DNA: TGTGCCAGTAGTATAGGATCGACTAGCTCAAATGAGCAGTTCTTC. Amino acid sequence: CASSIGSTSSNEQFF.

The chain combines TRBV27 with TRBJ2-7, with D perhaps being TRBD1 or TRBD2 (5 bases each). This CDR3 comprises 14 residues. Looked up from germline, CDR1 is MNHEY and CDR2 is SMNVEV (reference sequence). V was trimmed by 2 bases and J by 3 bases, leaving 11 bases between them. The CDR3 DNA reads as TGTGCCAGCAGTTTAAGAGGGGAAGGCTACGAGCAGTACTTC. Its translation is CASSLRGEGYEQYF.